The present entry profiles one T cell receptor (beta chain) with its context. Its antigen is as yet unknown. This specimen comes from a study of cytomegalovirus exposure and HLA in healthy donors. Study findings and constraints: Later on, an analysis showed TCR association rates differing by HLA locus, with DRB1 the most and HLA-C the fewest. The investigators catalogued 164 TCR beta chains as cytomegalovirus-associated. The Asian-associated ancestry cluster reportedly had fewer N-insertions than the 666-donor mean in a later analysis.

Trimming cost V 5 bases and J 5 bases, with 12 bases left between them. The CDR3 contains 14 residues. From germline, CDR1 is SNHLY and CDR2 FYNNEI. Though nominally healthy at sampling, donors likely had unrecorded immune exposures. Primers: 60 Vbeta forward and 13 Jbeta reverse. Clones were read by immunoSEQ multiplex PCR, and TCRdb kept only the in-frame ones, dropping some. The repertoire holds approximately 100,000 clones, with 75% to 90% as singletons. Sequences were obtained from PBMCs. The V and J genes are TRBV2 and TRBJ1-4; no reliable D call. The sequence was obtained from a man in his thirties or forties in good health and CMV-seronegative. As DNA, the CDR3 is TGTGCCAGCAGTCCCGAGGGAGGGAATGAAAAACTGTTTTTT. This translates into CASSPEGGNEKLFF.